This T cell receptor (beta chain) stems from a study of CD8 T cells in Susac syndrome. Trimming removed 2 bases at V and 2 bases at J, with 8 bases between. CDR1 and CDR2 (germline): SGHNT, YYREEE (reference sequence). This CDR3 has 14 residues. CD8+ and CD4+ T cells were negatively isolated; TEMRA cells were FACS-enriched. cDNA came from roughly 0.53 to 1 ug RNA primed by random hexamers. A multiplex approach, immunoSEQ multiplex PCR, amplified TCR beta CDR3 across 54 Vbeta and 13 Jbeta. TCRdb processed the immunoSEQ multiplex PCR reads anew with MiXCR; each CDR3 protein has one entry. The table has about 430,000 distinct CDR3 sequences, 85% seen once.

The sequencing sample was made of CD8+ T cells from PBMCs. The gene calls are TRBV5-4 and TRBJ1-3; TRBD1 is a possible D gene (5 bases). This clonotype was sampled from a human donor with multiple sclerosis. The CDR3 bases are TGTGCCAGCAGCTTTGGGGGAACTGGAAACACCATATATTTT. Protein: CASSFGGTGNTIYF.